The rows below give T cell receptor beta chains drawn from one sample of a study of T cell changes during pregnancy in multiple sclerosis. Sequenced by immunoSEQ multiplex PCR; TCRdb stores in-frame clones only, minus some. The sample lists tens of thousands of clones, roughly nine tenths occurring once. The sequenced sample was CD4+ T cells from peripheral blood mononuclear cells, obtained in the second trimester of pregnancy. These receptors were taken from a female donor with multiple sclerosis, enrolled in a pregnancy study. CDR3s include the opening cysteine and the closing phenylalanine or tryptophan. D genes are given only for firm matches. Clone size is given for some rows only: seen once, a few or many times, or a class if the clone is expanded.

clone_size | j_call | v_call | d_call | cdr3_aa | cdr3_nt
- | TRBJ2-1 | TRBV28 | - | CASDGTQPSYNEQFF | TGTGCCAGTGACGGGACTCAGCCTTCCTACAATGAGCAGTTCTTC
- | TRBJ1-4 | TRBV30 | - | CAWSGAGSGEKLFF | TGTGCCTGGAGTGGAGCCGGGTCTGGGGAAAAACTGTTTTTT
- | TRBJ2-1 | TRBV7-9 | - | CASSLEGTGMGEQFF | TGTGCCAGCAGCTTAGAGGGAACGGGGATGGGTGAGCAGTTCTTC
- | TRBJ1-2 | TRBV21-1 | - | CASSAHSGGESYGYTF | TGTGCCAGCAGCGCCCACTCGGGGGGCGAGAGCTATGGCTACACCTTC
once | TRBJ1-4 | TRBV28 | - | CASSWSSSNEKLFF | TGTGCCAGCAGTTGGAGTAGCTCTAATGAAAAACTGTTTTTT
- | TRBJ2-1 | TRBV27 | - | CASSFTGNSLSSYNEQFF | TGTGCCAGCAGTTTTACAGGGAATTCCCTGAGCTCCTACAATGAGCAGTTCTTC
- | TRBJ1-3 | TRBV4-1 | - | CASSQEAALGGNTIYF | TGCGCCAGCAGCCAAGAGGCGGCGTTAGGTGGAAACACCATATATTTT
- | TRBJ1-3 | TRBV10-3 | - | CAITSRGGGNTIYF | TGTGCCATCACCTCGAGAGGGGGAGGAAACACCATATATTTT
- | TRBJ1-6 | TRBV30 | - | CAWRVLGGPNSPLHF | TGTGCCTGGAGGGTATTAGGAGGACCTAATTCACCCCTCCACTTT
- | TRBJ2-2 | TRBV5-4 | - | CASSGFGLRTGELFF | TGTGCCAGCAGCGGATTTGGGCTTCGGACCGGGGAGCTGTTTTTT
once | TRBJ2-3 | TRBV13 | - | CASSSRDLFTDTQYF | TGTGCCAGCAGCTCAAGGGACTTGTTCACAGATACGCAGTATTTT
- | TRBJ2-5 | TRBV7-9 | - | CASTIQGQETQYF | TGTGCCAGCACTATTCAGGGGCAAGAGACCCAGTACTTC
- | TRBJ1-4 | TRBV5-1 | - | CASSFRGSTNEKLFF | TGCGCCAGCAGCTTCCGGGGGTCAACTAATGAAAAACTGTTTTTT
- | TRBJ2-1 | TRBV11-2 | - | CASSLGPINEQFF | TGTGCCAGCAGCTTAGGCCCTATTAATGAGCAGTTCTTC
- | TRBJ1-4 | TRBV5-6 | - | CASSLAGQGQSNEKLFF | TGTGCCAGCAGCTTGGCCGGGCAGGGTCAGTCTAATGAAAAACTGTTTTTT
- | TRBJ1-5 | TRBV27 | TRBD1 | CASKSGQGPNQPQHF | TGTGCCAGCAAAAGTGGACAGGGCCCCAATCAGCCCCAGCATTTT
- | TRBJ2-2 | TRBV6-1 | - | CASIYTGELFF | TGTGCCAGCATCTACACCGGGGAGCTGTTTTTT
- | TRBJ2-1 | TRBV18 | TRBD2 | CASSPPGGGFYNEQFF | TGTGCCAGCTCACCACCGGGGGGGGGATTCTACAATGAGCAGTTCTTC
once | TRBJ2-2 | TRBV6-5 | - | CASRRRGAHTGELFF | TGTGCCAGCAGGCGGCGGGGCGCTCACACCGGGGAGCTGTTTTTT